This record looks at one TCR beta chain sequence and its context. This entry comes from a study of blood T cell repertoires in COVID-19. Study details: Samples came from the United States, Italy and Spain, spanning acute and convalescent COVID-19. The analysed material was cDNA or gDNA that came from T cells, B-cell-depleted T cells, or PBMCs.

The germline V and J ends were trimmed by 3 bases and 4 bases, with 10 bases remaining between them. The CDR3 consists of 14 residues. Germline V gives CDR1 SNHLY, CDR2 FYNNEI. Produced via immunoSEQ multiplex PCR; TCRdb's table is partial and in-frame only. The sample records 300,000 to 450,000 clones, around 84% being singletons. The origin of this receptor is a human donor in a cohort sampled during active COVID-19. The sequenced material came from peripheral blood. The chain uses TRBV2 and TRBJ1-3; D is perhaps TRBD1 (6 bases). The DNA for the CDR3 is TGTGCCAGCAGTGAGGGGGCATCGGGAAACACCATATATTTT. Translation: CASSEGASGNTIYF.